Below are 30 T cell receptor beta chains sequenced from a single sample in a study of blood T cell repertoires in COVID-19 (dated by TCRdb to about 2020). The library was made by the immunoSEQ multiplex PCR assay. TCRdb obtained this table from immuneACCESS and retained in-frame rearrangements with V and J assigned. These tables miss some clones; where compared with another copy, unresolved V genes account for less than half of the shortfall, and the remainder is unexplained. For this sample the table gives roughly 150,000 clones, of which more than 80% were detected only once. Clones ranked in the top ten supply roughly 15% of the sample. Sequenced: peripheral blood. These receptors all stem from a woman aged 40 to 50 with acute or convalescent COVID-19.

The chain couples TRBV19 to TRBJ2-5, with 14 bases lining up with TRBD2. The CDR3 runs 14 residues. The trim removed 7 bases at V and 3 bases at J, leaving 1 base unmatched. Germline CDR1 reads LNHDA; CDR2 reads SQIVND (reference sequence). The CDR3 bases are TGTGCCAGTATGGGACTAGCGGGAGAAGAGACCCAGTACTTC. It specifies CASMGLAGEETQYF.

The CDR3 loop is CASSQDGGGTGTGELFF. The CDR3 DNA reads TGCGCCAGCAGCCAAGATGGGGGTGGGACTGGGACCGGGGAGCTGTTTTTT. The rearrangement uses TRBV4-1 and TRBJ2-2; D may be TRBD2 (6 bases). Between the trimmed V and J ends, which lost 0 bases and 5 bases, there was a span of 16 bases. CDR1 MGHRA and CDR2 YSYEKL come from the germline V gene. The length of the CDR3 is 17 residues.

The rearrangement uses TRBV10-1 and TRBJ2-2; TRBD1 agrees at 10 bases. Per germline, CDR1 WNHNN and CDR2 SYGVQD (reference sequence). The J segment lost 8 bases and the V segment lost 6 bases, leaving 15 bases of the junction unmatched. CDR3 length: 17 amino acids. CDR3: CASSPGQGIKVYGELFF. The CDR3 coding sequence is TGCGCCAGCAGCCCGGGACAGGGGATAAAGGTTTATGGGGAGCTGTTTTTT.

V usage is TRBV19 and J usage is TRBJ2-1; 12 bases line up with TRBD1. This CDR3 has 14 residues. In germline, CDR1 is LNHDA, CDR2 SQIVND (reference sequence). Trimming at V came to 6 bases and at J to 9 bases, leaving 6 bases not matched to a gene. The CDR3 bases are TGTGCCAGTAGATTAGGGACAGGGGGCTTTGAGCAGTTCTTC. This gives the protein CASRLGTGGFEQFF.

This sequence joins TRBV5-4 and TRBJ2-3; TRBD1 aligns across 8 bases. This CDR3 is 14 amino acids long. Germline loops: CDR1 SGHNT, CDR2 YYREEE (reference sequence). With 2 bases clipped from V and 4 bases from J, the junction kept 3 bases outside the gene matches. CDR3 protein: CASSLRQGSDTQYF. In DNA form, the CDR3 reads TGTGCCAGCAGCTTAAGACAGGGGTCAGATACGCAGTATTTT. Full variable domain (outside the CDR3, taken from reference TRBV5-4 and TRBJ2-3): ETGVTQSPTHLIKTRGQQVTLRCSSQSGHNTVSWYQQALGQGPQFIFQYYREEENGRGNFPPRFSGLQFPNYSSELNVNALELDDSALYLCASSLRQGSDTQYFGPGTRLTVL.

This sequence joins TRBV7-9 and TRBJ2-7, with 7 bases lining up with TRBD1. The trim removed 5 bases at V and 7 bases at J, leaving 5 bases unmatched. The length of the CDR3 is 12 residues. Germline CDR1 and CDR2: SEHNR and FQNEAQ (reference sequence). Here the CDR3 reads CASSDDREEQYF. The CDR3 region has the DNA TGTGCCAGCAGCGACGACAGGGAAGAGCAGTACTTC.

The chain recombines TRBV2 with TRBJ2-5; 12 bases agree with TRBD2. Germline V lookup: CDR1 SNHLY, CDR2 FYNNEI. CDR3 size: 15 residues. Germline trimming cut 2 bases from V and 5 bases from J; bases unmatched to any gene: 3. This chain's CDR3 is CASSERLAGGETQYF. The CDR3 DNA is TGTGCCAGCAGTGAAAGGCTAGCGGGAGGGGAGACCCAGTACTTC.

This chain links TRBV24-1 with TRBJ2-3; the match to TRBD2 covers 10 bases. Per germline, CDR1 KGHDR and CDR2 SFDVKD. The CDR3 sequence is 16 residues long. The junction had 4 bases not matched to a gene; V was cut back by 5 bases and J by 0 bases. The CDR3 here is CATSVGSGRSTDTQYF. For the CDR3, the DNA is TGTGCCACCAGTGTGGGTAGCGGGAGGAGCACAGATACGCAGTATTTT.

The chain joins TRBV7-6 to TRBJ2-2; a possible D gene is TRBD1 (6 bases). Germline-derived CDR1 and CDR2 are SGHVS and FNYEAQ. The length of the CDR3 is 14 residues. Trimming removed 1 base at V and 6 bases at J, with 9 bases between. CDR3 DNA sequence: TGTGCCAGCAGCTTAGAGTGGGGGCCCGGGGAGCTGTTTTTT. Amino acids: CASSLEWGPGELFF.

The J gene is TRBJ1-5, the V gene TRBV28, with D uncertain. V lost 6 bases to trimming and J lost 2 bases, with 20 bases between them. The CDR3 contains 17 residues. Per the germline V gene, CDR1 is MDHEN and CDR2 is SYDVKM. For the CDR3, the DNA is TGTGCCAGCAGCCCACGGCAAAGTTGGCTAGGCAATCAGCCCCAGCATTTT. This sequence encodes CASSPRQSWLGNQPQHF. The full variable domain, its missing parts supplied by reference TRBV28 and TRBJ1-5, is DVKVTQSSRYLVKRTGEKVFLECVQDMDHENMFWYRQDPGLGLRLIYFSYDVKMKEKGDIPEGYSVSREKKERFSLILESASTNQTSMYLCASSPRQSWLGNQPQHFGDGTRLSIL.

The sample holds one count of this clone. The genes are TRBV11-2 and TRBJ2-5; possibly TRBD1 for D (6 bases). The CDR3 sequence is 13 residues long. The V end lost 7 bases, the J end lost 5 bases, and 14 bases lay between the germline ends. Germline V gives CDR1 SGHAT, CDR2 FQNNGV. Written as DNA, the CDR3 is TGTGCCAGCAACTCAGGGGCCCGGGAGACCCAGTACTTC. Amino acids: CASNSGARETQYF.

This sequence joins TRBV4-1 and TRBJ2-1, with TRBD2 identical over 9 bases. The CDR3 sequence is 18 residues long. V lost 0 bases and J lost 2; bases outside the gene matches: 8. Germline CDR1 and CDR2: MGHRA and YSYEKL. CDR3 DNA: TGCGCCAGCAGCCAAGATGCCCCTGCTAGCGGGGCCTACAATGAGCAGTTCTTC. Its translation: CASSQDAPASGAYNEQFF.

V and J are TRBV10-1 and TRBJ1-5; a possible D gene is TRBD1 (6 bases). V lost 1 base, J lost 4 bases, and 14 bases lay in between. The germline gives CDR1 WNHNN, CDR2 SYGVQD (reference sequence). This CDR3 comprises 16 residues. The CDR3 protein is CASSEYRGAGNQPQHF. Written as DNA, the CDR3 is TGCGCCAGCAGTGAGTATCGGGGGGCAGGAAATCAGCCCCAGCATTTT.

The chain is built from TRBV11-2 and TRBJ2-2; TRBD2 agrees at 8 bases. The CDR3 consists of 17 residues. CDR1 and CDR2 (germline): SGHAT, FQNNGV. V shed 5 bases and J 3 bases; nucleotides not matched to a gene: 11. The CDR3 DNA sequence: TGTGCCAGCAGCCCCCCGGCGCTAGCGGGTGACACCGGGGAGCTGTTTTTT. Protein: CASSPPALAGDTGELFF.

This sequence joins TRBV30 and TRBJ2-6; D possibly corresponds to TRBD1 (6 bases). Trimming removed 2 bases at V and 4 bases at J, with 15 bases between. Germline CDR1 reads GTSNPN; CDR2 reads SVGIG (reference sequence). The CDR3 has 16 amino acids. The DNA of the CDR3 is TGTGCCTGGAGTAGGGGGTTAGCCTCAGGGGCCAACGTCCTGACTTTC. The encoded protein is CAWSRGLASGANVLTF. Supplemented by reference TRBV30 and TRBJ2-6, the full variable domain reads SQTIHQWPATLVQPVGSPLSLECTVEGTSNPNLYWYRQAAGRGLQLLFYSVGIGQISSEVPQNLSASRPQDRQFILSSKKLLLSDSGFYLCAWSRGLASGANVLTFGAGSRLTVL.

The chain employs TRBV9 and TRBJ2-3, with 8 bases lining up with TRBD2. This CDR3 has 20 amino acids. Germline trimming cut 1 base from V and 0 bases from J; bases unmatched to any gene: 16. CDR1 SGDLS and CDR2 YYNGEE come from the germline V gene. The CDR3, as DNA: TGTGCCAGCAGCGTAAAGCGATGGAGAGCGGGGGCCCCTAGCACAGATACGCAGTATTTT. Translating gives CASSVKRWRAGAPSTDTQYF.

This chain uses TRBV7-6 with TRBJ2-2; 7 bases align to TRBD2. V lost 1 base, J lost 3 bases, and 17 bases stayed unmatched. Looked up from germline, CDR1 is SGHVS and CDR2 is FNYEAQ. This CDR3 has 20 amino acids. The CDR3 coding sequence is TGTGCCAGCAGCTTAGTGATACGTCGCCGGGGGGATTTTGACACCGGGGAGCTGTTTTTT. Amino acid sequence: CASSLVIRRRGDFDTGELFF.

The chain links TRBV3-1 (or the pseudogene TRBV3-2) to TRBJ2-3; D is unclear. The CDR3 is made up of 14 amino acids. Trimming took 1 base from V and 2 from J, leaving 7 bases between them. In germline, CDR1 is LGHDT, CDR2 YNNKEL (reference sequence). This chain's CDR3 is CASSQVPITDTQYF. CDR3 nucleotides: TGTGCCAGCAGCCAAGTACCTATCACAGATACGCAGTATTTT.

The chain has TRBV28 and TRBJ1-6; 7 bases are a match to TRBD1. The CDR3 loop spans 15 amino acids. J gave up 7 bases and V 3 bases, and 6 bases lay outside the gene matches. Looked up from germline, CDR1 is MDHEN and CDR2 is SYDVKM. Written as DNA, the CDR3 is TGTGCCAGCAGTTTTTCTGACAGGGACAATTCACCCCTCCACTTT. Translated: CASSFSDRDNSPLHF. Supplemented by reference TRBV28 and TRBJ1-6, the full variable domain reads DVKVTQSSRYLVKRTGEKVFLECVQDMDHENMFWYRQDPGLGLRLIYFSYDVKMKEKGDIPEGYSVSREKKERFSLILESASTNQTSMYLCASSFSDRDNSPLHFGNGTRLTVT.

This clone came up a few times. CDR3 loop: CASSQLYEQYF. CDR3 DNA sequence: TGTGCCAGCAGCCAACTCTACGAGCAGTACTTC. The chain recombines TRBV3-1 (or the pseudogene TRBV3-2) with TRBJ2-7, with unresolved D. Germline CDR1 and CDR2: LGHDT and YNNKEL (reference sequence). Trimming took off 2 bases at V and 3 bases at J, with 2 bases between the two ends. The CDR3 runs to 11 residues.

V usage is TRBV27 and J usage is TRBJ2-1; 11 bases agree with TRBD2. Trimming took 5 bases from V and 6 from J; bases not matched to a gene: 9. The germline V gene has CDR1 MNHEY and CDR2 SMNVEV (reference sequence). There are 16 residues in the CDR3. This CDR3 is CASSKSLAGGFNEQFF. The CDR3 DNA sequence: TGTGCCAGCAGTAAAAGCCTAGCGGGAGGCTTCAATGAGCAGTTCTTC.

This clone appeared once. CDR3 bases: TGTGCCAGCAGCCGCGGACAGCTTGTGGATACGCAGTATTTT. It encodes CASSRGQLVDTQYF. The chain recombines TRBV6-5 with TRBJ2-3; D possibly corresponds to TRBD1 (6 bases). Germline V gene lookup returns CDR1 MNHEY and CDR2 SVGAGI. V lost 6 bases, J lost 6 bases, and 16 bases lay in between. This CDR3 has 14 amino acids.

DNA of the CDR3: TGTGCCAGCAGCCAAACATCGGGACTAGCGTCTGCGCAGTTCTTC. This translates into CASSQTSGLASAQFF. The rearrangement joins TRBV3-1 (or the pseudogene TRBV3-2) to TRBJ2-1, with 10 bases matching TRBD2. The junction had 10 bases not matched to a gene; V was cut back by 2 bases and J by 12 bases. Germline V lookup: CDR1 LGHDT, CDR2 YNNKEL (reference sequence). This CDR3 is built from 15 residues.

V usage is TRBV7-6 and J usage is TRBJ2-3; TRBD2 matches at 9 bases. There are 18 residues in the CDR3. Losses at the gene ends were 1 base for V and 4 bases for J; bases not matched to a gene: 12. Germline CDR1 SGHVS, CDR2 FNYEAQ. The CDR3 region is CASSLVPGSREGSDTQYF. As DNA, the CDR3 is TGTGCCAGCAGCTTAGTCCCCGGTTCGCGGGAGGGATCAGATACGCAGTATTTT.

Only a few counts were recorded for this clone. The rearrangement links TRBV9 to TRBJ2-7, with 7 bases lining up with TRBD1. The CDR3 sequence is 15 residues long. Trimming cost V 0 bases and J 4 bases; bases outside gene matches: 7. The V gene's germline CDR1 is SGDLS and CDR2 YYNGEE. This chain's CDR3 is CASSVGRGRGYEQYF. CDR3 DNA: TGTGCCAGCAGCGTAGGAAGGGGGCGAGGGTACGAGCAGTACTTC.

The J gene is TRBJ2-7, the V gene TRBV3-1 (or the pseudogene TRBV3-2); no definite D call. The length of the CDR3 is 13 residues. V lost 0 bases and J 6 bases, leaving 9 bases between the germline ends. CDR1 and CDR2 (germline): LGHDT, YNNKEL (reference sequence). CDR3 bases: TGTGCCAGCAGCCAAGATCTATCGAGCGAGCAGTACTTC. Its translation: CASSQDLSSEQYF.

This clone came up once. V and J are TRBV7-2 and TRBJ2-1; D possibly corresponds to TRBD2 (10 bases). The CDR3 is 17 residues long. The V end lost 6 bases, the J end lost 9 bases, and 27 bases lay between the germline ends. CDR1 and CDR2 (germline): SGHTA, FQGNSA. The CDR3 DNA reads TGTGCCAGCAGACTGACAGGGGGTCTAGCGGGAGCTGGTGAGCAGTTCTTC. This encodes CASRLTGGLAGAGEQFF.

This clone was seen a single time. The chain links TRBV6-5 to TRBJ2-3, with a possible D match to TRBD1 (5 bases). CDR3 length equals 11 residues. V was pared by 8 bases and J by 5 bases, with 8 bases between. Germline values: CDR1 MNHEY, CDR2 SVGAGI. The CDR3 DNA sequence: TGTGCCAGCGGCAGGGAAGATACGCAGTATTTT. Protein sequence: CASGREDTQYF.

The CDR3 coding sequence is TGTGCCACCAGTGTGGCTAGCGGGGGTAGCACAGATACGCAGTATTTT. This encodes CATSVASGGSTDTQYF. The chain carries TRBV24-1 and TRBJ2-3; 10 nucleotides align to TRBD2. Per germline, CDR1 KGHDR and CDR2 SFDVKD. The CDR3 loop spans 16 amino acids. Germline trimming cut 5 bases from V and 0 bases from J; bases unmatched to any gene: 4.

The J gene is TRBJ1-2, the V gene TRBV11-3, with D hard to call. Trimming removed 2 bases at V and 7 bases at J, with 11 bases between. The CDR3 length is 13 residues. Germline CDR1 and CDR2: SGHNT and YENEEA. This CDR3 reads CASSLTPVVGYTF. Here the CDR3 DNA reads TGTGCCAGCAGCTTAACCCCCGTAGTTGGCTACACCTTC. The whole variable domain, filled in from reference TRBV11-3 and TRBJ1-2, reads EAGVVQSPRYKIIEKKQPVAFWCNPISGHNTLYWYLQNLGQGPELLIRYENEEAVDDSQLPKDRFSAERLKGVDSTLKIQPAELGDSAVYLCASSLTPVVGYTFGSGTRLTVV.